These 24 T cell receptor beta chains were sequenced from one sample in a study of glioma-infiltrating T cells. Using RNA template, CDR3s of TCR alpha and beta were amplified with iRepertoire arm-PCR. One entry per CDR3 protein results from TCRdb running MiXCR on the multiplex PCR reads. Counted here are 100,000 to 150,000 distinct CDR3 sequences, roughly 25% occurring once; the ten biggest clones make up nearly 15%. Input material: glioma tissue, nonneoplastic brain tissue, or PBMCs (not recorded which). These receptors were obtained from a human donor with low-grade glioma or glioblastoma, undergoing nonglioma brain surgery, or in good health (not recorded which).

This clonotype was picked up many times. The chain combines TRBV28 with TRBJ1-2; D is perhaps TRBD1 (5 bases). Per germline, CDR1 MDHEN and CDR2 SYDVKM. The CDR3 sequence is 13 residues long. The ends were cut back, 3 bases at V and 7 bases at J, with 12 bases in the middle. CDR3 nucleotide sequence: TGTGCCAGCAGTTTTGGCAGGGACTCTGGCTACACCTTC. Its protein is CASSFGRDSGYTF.

This clonotype showed up just a few times. Here the CDR3 reads CASSQGRRSYNEQFF. The CDR3 region has the DNA TGTGCCAGTAGTCAAGGGCGGAGATCCTACAATGAGCAGTTCTTC. The J gene is TRBJ2-1, the V gene TRBV19, with D hard to call. Germline CDR1 and CDR2: LNHDA and SQIVND (reference sequence). V was clipped by 5 bases and J by 1 base, with 12 bases between them. The CDR3 has 15 residues.

Regarding this clonotype: This could be a read error, since a much larger clone is one nucleotide away. The chain recombines TRBV7-9 with TRBJ2-7; D possibly corresponds to TRBD2 (5 bases). The germline V and J ends were trimmed by 4 bases and 2 bases, with 12 bases remaining between them. Germline values: CDR1 SEHNR, CDR2 FQNEAQ (reference sequence). The CDR3 sequence is 14 residues long. The CDR3 is CASSYPGSTYEQYF. The CDR3 bases are TGTGCCAGCAGCTATCCGGGATCCACCTACGAGCAGTACTTC.

In the case of this clonotype: Being one base from a much bigger clone, this may be a read error. The chain recombines TRBV20-1 with TRBJ2-6; TRBD2 is a possible D gene (7 bases). This CDR3 is 12 amino acids long. Germline V gives CDR1 DFQATT, CDR2 SNEGSKA (reference sequence). CDR3 residues: CSVAGGANALTF. As DNA, the CDR3 is TGCAGTGTTGCTGGGGGGGCCAACGCCCTGACTTTC.

Comments on this clonotype: A read error may account for a junction end that differs from germline. The V and J genes are TRBV4-3 and TRBJ2-1; 8 nucleotides line up with TRBD2. Germline V gives CDR1 LGHNA, CDR2 YSLEER. The CDR3 runs to 17 residues. The CDR3 bases are TGCGCCAGGAGCCAAGAGATCTGGTCGGGAGGGGACAATGAGAAGTTCTTC. Amino acid sequence: CARSQEIWSGGDNEKFF.

The gene calls are TRBV6-2 or TRBV6-3 and TRBJ2-1, with 7 bases identical to TRBD2. CDR1 and CDR2 from the germline V gene are MNHEY and SVGEGT. After removal of 4 bases from V and 8 bases from J, the junction contained 11 bases not matched to a gene. The CDR3 runs to 15 residues. The chain's CDR3 is CASSFNAGASDEQFF. As DNA, the CDR3 is TGTGCCAGCAGTTTTAACGCGGGAGCAAGCGATGAGCAGTTCTTC.

This clonotype was detected many times. This chain uses TRBV2 with TRBJ2-3; D gene uncertain. This CDR3 has 13 residues. V shed 4 bases and J shed 1 base, with 6 bases lying between them. The germline CDR1 and CDR2 sequences are SNHLY and FYNNEI. The CDR3 region is CASSVGGTDTQYF. The CDR3 DNA reads as TGTGCCAGCAGTGTTGGCGGCACAGATACGCAGTATTTT.

This clonotype occurred a few times. The rearrangement uses TRBV19 and TRBJ2-7, with TRBD2 identical over 7 bases. CDR3 length: 13 residues. The V gene end was trimmed by 3 bases and the J gene end by 3 bases; junction bases not matched to a gene: 2. CDR1 LNHDA and CDR2 SQIVND come from the germline V gene (reference sequence). CDR3 nucleotides: TGTGCCAGTAGTATCCGGGAGGACTACGAGCAGTACTTC. Translated, it gives CASSIREDYEQYF.

The table lists this clonotype with a few counts. This sequence joins TRBV10-1 and TRBJ1-2; no reliable D call. The CDR3 totals 12 residues. Germline V gene data show CDR1 as WNHNN and CDR2 as SYGVQD (reference sequence). V dropped 7 bases and J dropped 3 bases, with 9 bases sitting between them. CDR3 in amino acids: CASMRPDYGYTF. The CDR3 DNA reads TGCGCCAGCATGAGGCCGGACTATGGCTACACCTTC.

The chain couples TRBV11-2 to TRBJ1-3; no firm D call. The CDR3 is made up of 13 amino acids. Germline V gene sequence: CDR1 SGHAT, CDR2 FQNNGV. The germline V and J ends were trimmed by 5 bases and 4 bases, with 9 bases remaining between them. CDR3 in amino acids: CASSPTTGNTIYF. The CDR3 nucleotides read TGTGCCAGCAGCCCAACGACGGGAAACACCATATATTTT.

The CDR3 loop reads CASSLAGVSISDTQYF. The CDR3 DNA reads as TGTGCCAGCAGCTTAGCGGGAGTTAGTATTTCAGATACGCAGTATTTT. The genes are TRBV7-3 and TRBJ2-3; TRBD2 matches at 7 bases. With V trimmed by 2 bases and J by 4 bases, 9 bases remained unmatched. Germline V gene data show CDR1 as SGHTA and CDR2 as FQGTGA. The CDR3 loop spans 16 amino acids.

In regard to this clonotype: With a much larger clone just one base away, this may be a read error. CDR3 in DNA: TGTGCCAGCAGCCCAACGGGACTAGCGGGATGGTTAACCGGGGAGCTGTCTTTT. This translates into CASSPTGLAGWLTGELSF. The chain couples TRBV2 to TRBJ2-2, with 13 bases identical to TRBD2. CDR3 length: 18 amino acids. Germline loops: CDR1 SNHLY, CDR2 FYNNEI.

A remark on this clonotype: This may come from a read error, since a much larger clone is one base off. The conserved final phenylalanine or tryptophan is absent from the CDR3, which likely points to a read error. The V and J genes are TRBV12-3 or TRBV12-4 and TRBJ1-1; TRBD1 aligns across 7 bases. This CDR3 has 14 residues. V trimming: 5 bases; J trimming: 3 bases; junction bases outside the gene matches: 6. Written as DNA, the CDR3 is TGTGCCAGCAGTATCGGGACAGCCTACACTGAAGCTTTCCTT. Translating it yields CASSIGTAYTEAFL.

On this clonotype: A much larger clone differs from this one at a single base, so this may be a read error. The chain is built from TRBV3-1 and TRBJ1-2; D ambiguous. Between the trimmed V and J ends, which lost 5 bases and 8 bases, there was a span of 12 bases. The CDR3 is 12 residues long. The germline gives CDR1 LGHDT, CDR2 YNNKEL (reference sequence). The CDR3 loop is CASSSRARGYTF. The DNA for the CDR3 is TGTGCCAGCAGCTCCCGGGCCAGGGGCTACACCTTC.

This clonotype was recorded many times. The genes are TRBV7-2 and TRBJ2-3, with D possibly matching TRBD2 (5 bases). This CDR3 contains 15 residues. Germline V gene lookup returns CDR1 SGHTA and CDR2 FQGNSA. The ends were cut back, 2 bases at V and 0 bases at J, with 9 bases in the middle. CDR3 sequence reads: CASSLSGPSTDTQYF. The CDR3 bases are TGTGCCAGCAGCTTAAGCGGTCCAAGCACAGATACGCAGTATTTT.

This clonotype was counted ten times or more. The V call is TRBV3-1, the J call TRBJ1-1; D not certain. Germline CDR1 reads LGHDT; CDR2 reads YNNKEL (reference sequence). Trimming left V 0 bases short and J 1 base short, with 6 bases between. This CDR3 is 14 amino acids long. CDR3 coding DNA: TGTGCCAGCAGCCAAGATGCTTGGAACACTGAAGCTTTCTTT. Residues: CASSQDAWNTEAFF.

The chain carries TRBV12-3 or TRBV12-4 and TRBJ2-7, with D possibly being TRBD1 or TRBD2 (6 bases each). This CDR3 has 11 residues. V lost 9 bases and J 5 bases, leaving 11 bases between the germline ends. In DNA, the CDR3 is TGTGCCAGTAGGGGGAGGAACGAGCAGTACTTC. Encoded protein: CASRGRNEQYF.

In its sample, this clonotype was seen a few times. The chain uses TRBV9 and TRBJ2-7, with 7 bases that match TRBD2. CDR1 SGDLS and CDR2 YYNGEE come from the germline V gene. This CDR3 has 14 residues. The V segment lost 3 bases and the J segment 2 bases; nucleotides outside the gene matches: 5. The CDR3 DNA reads TGTGCCAGCAGCGAGAGCGGGAAAACCTACGAGCAGTACTTC. It translates to CASSESGKTYEQYF.

This clonotype has a count of ten or more. The V call is TRBV18, the J call TRBJ1-1; a possible D gene is TRBD1 (6 bases). CDR1 is KGHSH and CDR2 is LQKENI in the germline V gene. V was cut by 4 bases and J by 7 bases, with 16 bases left in between. The CDR3 consists of 14 residues. The CDR3 nucleotides are TGTGCCAGCTCACGGACAGAGCCGCCTAGTGAAGCTTTCTTT. Amino acids: CASSRTEPPSEAFF.

The chain links TRBV12-3 or TRBV12-4 to TRBJ2-5; 11 bases are shared with TRBD2. The CDR3 runs 16 residues. Losses at the gene ends were 5 bases for V and 3 bases for J; bases not matched to a gene: 8. CDR3 DNA: TGTGCCAGCAGTCCGAGACTAGCGGGGCAGGAAGAGACCCAGTACTTC. This sequence encodes CASSPRLAGQEETQYF.

The J gene is TRBJ2-7, the V gene TRBV29-1; D assignment may be TRBD1 or TRBD2 (5 bases each). CDR1 and CDR2 (germline): SQVTM, ANQGSEA. This CDR3 region has 11 residues. Trimming removed 0 bases from V and 12 bases from J, with 12 bases in between. CDR3 amino acids: CSVEDERGSYF. CDR3 DNA sequence: TGCAGCGTTGAAGATGAGAGGGGCTCGTACTTC.

Concerning this clonotype: Given a much more abundant clone one base away, this may be a read error. The chain couples TRBV12-3 or TRBV12-4 to TRBJ2-7; no reliable D call. The V end lost 3 bases, the J end lost 2 bases, and 11 bases lay between the germline ends. This CDR3 comprises 14 residues. CDR3: CASSFSTYPYEQYF. CDR3 bases: TGTGCCAGCAGTTTCTCTACCTACCCCTACGAGCAGTACTTC.

The chain employs TRBV11-2 and TRBJ2-2; D possibly corresponds to TRBD1 (5 bases). The CDR3 contains 12 residues. Deletions cut 5 bases from V and 5 bases from J, with 6 bases between. Germline CDR1 is SGHAT and CDR2 is FQNNGV. CDR3 in amino acids: CASSPGTGELFF. The CDR3 region has the DNA TGTGCCAGCAGCCCAGGGACCGGGGAGCTGTTTTTT.

This clonotype was seen ten or more times. The gene calls are TRBV4-3 and TRBJ2-1, with 8 bases identical to TRBD2. The germline gives CDR1 LGHNA, CDR2 YSLEER. The CDR3 covers 15 residues. V lost 4 bases and J lost 1; bases outside the gene matches: 3. The CDR3 loop is CASSPGTSSYNEQFF. In DNA form, the CDR3 reads TGCGCCAGCAGCCCCGGGACTAGTTCCTACAATGAGCAGTTCTTC.